The next 27 T cell receptor beta chains were all read from a single sample in a study of T cells in women clearing cervical HPV infection. TCRdb's table, derived via immunoSEQ multiplex PCR, lists solely in-frame clones and lacks some. This listing includes some 20,000 clones. Material: blood buffy coat. The receptors were sampled from a woman between 18 and 75 years old with a cervical HPV16 infection that either progressed to CIN3+ or cleared (not recorded which).

A remark on this clone: Read sequence stops 3 residues before the CDR3 end, and the germline J gene provides the missing end. The V call is TRBV18, the J call TRBJ2-1; D is perhaps TRBD1 (6 bases). The length of the CDR3 is 13 residues. V dropped 3 bases and J dropped 6 bases, with 9 bases sitting between them. Looked up from germline, CDR1 is KGHSH and CDR2 is LQKENI. CDR3 residues: CASSPVQGNEQFF. The sequenced part of the CDR3 DNA is TGTGCCAGCTCACCGGTACAGGGCAATGAG.

A note on this clone: The missing CDR3 end, 3 residues past where the read stops, is filled in from the germline J gene. The chain recombines TRBV19 with TRBJ2-2; 9 bases line up with TRBD2. The germline V gene has CDR1 LNHDA and CDR2 SQIVND (reference sequence). The CDR3 is made up of 15 amino acids. CDR3 DNA (partial): TGTGCCAGTAGTATCGGCGGGGGGGTAGGAGAAAAG. Translation gives CASSIGGGVGEK. Given in full, the CDR3 is CASSIGGGVGEKLFF.

Worth noting for this clone: One end of the junction does not line up with germline, which may come from a read error. The read gets to within 3 residues of the CDR3 end, and the germline J gene fills in the rest. The V and J genes are TRBV4-2 and TRBJ1-5; no reliable D call. This CDR3 is built from 15 residues. CDR1 LGHNA and CDR2 YNFKEQ come from the germline V gene. The sequenced CDR3 bases are TGCGCCAGCAGCCAAGTCTATAGGGGCAATCAGCCC. This gives the protein CASSQVYRGNQP. The full-length CDR3 reads as CASSQVYRGNQPQHF.

Regarding this clone: The CDR3 end is not reached by the read, which stops 3 residues before it; the germline J gene fills it in. The chain couples TRBV7-2 to TRBJ1-1, with D possibly being TRBD1 (6 bases). From germline, CDR1 is SGHTA and CDR2 FQGNSA. The CDR3 spans 14 residues. The sequenced CDR3 bases are TGTGCCAGCAGCTTGAGGGGGGGGAAGGATCAG. Protein product: CASSLRGGKDQ. The CDR3, in full, reads CASSLRGGKDQAFF.

The CDR3 reads CASTPLRADNTGELFF. The CDR3 DNA, read in part, is TGTGCCAGTACCCCTCTGCGGGCGGATAACACCGGGGAG. This chain links TRBV19 with TRBJ2-2, with TRBD2 as a possible D gene (5 bases). The read terminates 3 residues ahead of where the CDR3 ends, so the germline J gene completes it. The V end lost 7 bases, the J end lost 2 bases, and 17 bases lay between the germline ends. The germline V gene has CDR1 LNHDA and CDR2 SQIVND (reference sequence). The CDR3 loop spans 16 amino acids.

As regards this clone: Sequencing ends 3 residues short of the CDR3 end; the germline J gene provides the rest. The rearrangement uses TRBV5-1 and TRBJ2-3; D gene ambiguous. The CDR3 is 13 residues long. From germline, CDR1 is SGHRS and CDR2 YFSETQ. V lost 3 bases to trimming and J lost 2 bases, with 7 bases between them. Partial CDR3 DNA: TGCGCCAGCAGCTCCCCGTCCACAGATACG. Protein sequence: CASSSPSTDT. The entire CDR3 is CASSSPSTDTQYF.

On this clone: The sequence runs out 3 residues before the end of the CDR3; the remainder is reconstructed from the germline J gene. The chain uses TRBV11-2 and TRBJ2-3; 7 bases align to TRBD2. This CDR3 has 14 residues. V shed 5 bases and J 3 bases; nucleotides not matched to a gene: 5. In germline, CDR1 is SGHAT, CDR2 FQNNGV. The part of the CDR3 DNA that was read is TGTGCCAGCAGCCCAGCGGGGCGGACAGATACG. Translated, it gives CASSPAGRTDT. In full, the CDR3 is CASSPAGRTDTQYF.

As regards this clone: The CDR3 end lies 3 residues beyond the end of the read and is filled in from the germline J gene. The chain has TRBV7-9 and TRBJ2-5; the D gene is possibly TRBD1 (5 bases). This CDR3 is 14 amino acids long. V was shortened by 2 bases and J by 5 bases, with 12 bases between the two germline ends. Germline V lookup: CDR1 SEHNR, CDR2 FQNEAQ (reference sequence). The CDR3 DNA, read in part, is TGTGCCAGCAGCTTACTTCAGGGTGGGGAGACC. Amino acids: CASSLLQGGET. The whole CDR3 region reads CASSLLQGGETQYF.

Comments on this clone: The read finishes 3 residues shy of the CDR3 end, and the germline J gene is used to complete it. The chain carries TRBV4-2 and TRBJ2-2, with 10 nucleotides matching TRBD2. This CDR3 has 17 amino acids. Germline V gene data show CDR1 as LGHNA and CDR2 as YNFKEQ. With V trimmed by 0 bases and J by 7 bases, 8 bases remained unmatched. CDR3 amino acids: CASSQEASGGVFGELFF. Partial CDR3 DNA: TGTGCCAGCAGCCAAGAGGCTAGCGGGGGTGTATTCGGGGAG.

A remark on this clone: Sequencing ends 3 residues short of the CDR3 end; the germline J gene provides the rest. The J gene is TRBJ2-7, the V gene TRBV20-1; TRBD1 matches at 8 bases. CDR3 length equals 13 residues. Unmatched junction bases numbered 8, after V lost 4 bases and J lost 6 bases. Per the germline V gene, CDR1 is DFQATT and CDR2 is SNEGSKA (reference sequence). The CDR3 DNA, read in part, is TGCAGTGCTATCTCGACAGGGGCAGGCGAG. Translation gives CSAISTGAGE. The full-length CDR3 reads as CSAISTGAGEQYF.

As regards this clone: The read stops 3 residues short of the end of the CDR3; the missing end is completed from the germline J gene. V usage is TRBV4-1 and J usage is TRBJ2-7; TRBD2 might be the D (6 bases). The V gene's germline CDR1 is MGHRA and CDR2 YSYEKL. This CDR3 is built from 15 residues. Trimming cost V 5 bases and J 3 bases, with 17 bases left between them. The CDR3 bases that were read are TGCGCCAGCAGCGTACATAGCGGAGTATACTACGAG. Amino acids: CASSVHSGVYYE. The complete CDR3 sequence is CASSVHSGVYYEQYF.

Concerning this clone: With the read ending 3 residues before the CDR3 end, the germline J gene is used to fill in that end. The chain links TRBV2 to TRBJ2-5; D is perhaps TRBD1 (5 bases). Germline CDR1 SNHLY, CDR2 FYNNEI. The CDR3 is 15 amino acids. Trimming removed 8 bases from V and 0 bases from J, with 16 bases in between. Here the CDR3 reads CASVGTGHNQETQYF. The sequenced CDR3 bases are TGTGCCAGCGTCGGTACCGGACACAACCAAGAGACC.

Incomplete CDR3 DNA: TGTGCCAGCAGCTTAACCGGGACTAGCCACGAGACG. This sequence encodes CASSLTGTSHET. The full CDR3 sequence reads CASSLTGTSHETQYF. The gene calls are TRBV7-3 and TRBJ2-3; TRBD2 agrees at 9 bases. The sequenced fragment ends 3 residues before the CDR3 boundary, so the rest is inferred from the germline J gene. This CDR3 contains 15 residues. The V gene's germline CDR1 is SGHTA and CDR2 FQGTGA.

A word on this clone: The read falls 3 residues short of the CDR3 end, and the missing part is taken from the germline J gene. The chain recombines TRBV19 with TRBJ2-2; 8 bases line up with TRBD2. The CDR3 contains 16 residues. J was trimmed by 7 bases and V by 4 bases; bases with no gene match: 11. CDR1 is LNHDA, CDR2 SQIVND, per germline (reference sequence). CDR3 residues: CASSRSGTRGLGELFF. The CDR3 DNA, read in part, is TGTGCCAGTAGTAGGTCCGGGACTAGGGGTCTCGGGGAG.

Regarding this clone: The read halts 3 residues ahead of the CDR3 end, with the missing end drawn from the germline J gene. The rearrangement uses TRBV7-2 and TRBJ2-3; perhaps D is TRBD1 or TRBD2 (5 bases each). The germline V and J ends were trimmed by 0 bases and 4 bases, with 8 bases remaining between them. The CDR3 runs 14 residues. The germline V gene encodes CDR1 SGHTA and CDR2 FQGNSA. CDR3 sequence: CASSLARGADTQYF. The CDR3 bases that were read are TGTGCCAGCAGCTTAGCGCGAGGGGCAGATACG.

Comment on this clone: The read ends 3 residues early relative to the CDR3; the germline J gene fills the gap. The rearrangement links TRBV11-1 to TRBJ2-5; 8 bases fit TRBD1. CDR3 length: 13 residues. The ends lost 5 bases at V and 4 bases at J; junction bases unmatched: 3. CDR1 and CDR2 from the germline V gene are SGHAT and FQDESV (reference sequence). The CDR3 loop is CASSPRGRETQYF. CDR3 DNA, as far as it was read: TGTGCCAGCAGCCCCAGGGGGCGAGAGACC.

Worth noting for this clone: Read data end 3 residues before the CDR3 end; the end is taken from the germline J gene. The rearrangement joins TRBV7-9 to TRBJ1-2; maybe TRBD1 (5 bases). V lost 5 bases to trimming and J lost 4 bases, with 11 bases between them. The CDR3 extends over 13 amino acids. Germline values: CDR1 SEHNR, CDR2 FQNEAQ (reference sequence). CDR3 protein: CASSPGGSYGYTF. The covered CDR3 bases are TGTGCCAGCAGCCCCGGGGGGAGCTATGGC.

For this clone: The CDR3 extends 3 residues past the end of the read, so its final part is completed from the germline J gene. The rearrangement uses TRBV29-1 and TRBJ1-2; TRBD1 might be the D (6 bases). Germline V gene data show CDR1 as SQVTM and CDR2 as ANQGSEA. V was pared by 8 bases and J by 3 bases, with 22 bases between. CDR3 length: 15 residues. CDR3 DNA, as far as it was read: TGCAGCACCTACGCGAAAGGGGGGGCAGACTATGGC. Translation gives CSTYAKGGADYG. In full, the CDR3 is CSTYAKGGADYGYTF. Full variable domain (rest looked up from reference TRBV29-1 and TRBJ1-2): SAVISQKPSRDICQRGTSLTIQCQVDSQVTMMFWYRQQPGQSLTLIATANQGSEATYESGFVIDKFPISRPNLTFSTLTVSNMSPEDSSIYLCSTYAKGGADYGYTFGSGTRLTVV.

On this clone: The read terminates 3 residues ahead of where the CDR3 ends, so the germline J gene completes it. The chain couples TRBV3-1 (or the pseudogene TRBV3-2) to TRBJ2-2; D perhaps matches TRBD2 (6 bases). The CDR3 length is 15 residues. The germline V and J ends were trimmed by 2 bases and 3 bases, with 10 bases remaining between them. Germline V gene lookup returns CDR1 LGHDT and CDR2 YNNKEL (reference sequence). The CDR3 sequence is CASSQRRGYTGELFF. Partial CDR3 DNA: TGTGCCAGCAGCCAACGGAGGGGATACACCGGGGAG.

Of note for this clone: Sequencing ends 3 residues short of the CDR3 end; the germline J gene provides the rest. This chain links TRBV28 with TRBJ1-6; D possibly corresponds to TRBD1 (5 bases). Trimming shortened V by 3 bases and J by 6 bases, and 12 bases separated the two germline ends. The CDR3 consists of 15 residues. CDR1 is MDHEN, CDR2 SYDVKM, per germline. CDR3 loop: CASSFPGTVNSPLHF. The CDR3 DNA, read in part, is TGTGCCAGCAGTTTTCCAGGGACTGTTAATTCACCC.

Judged by frequency, this clone is medium-sized (0.01 to 0.1%). Read data end 3 residues before the CDR3 end; the end is taken from the germline J gene. The chain couples TRBV29-1 to TRBJ1-2; 7 bases are shared with TRBD1. Germline CDR1 reads SQVTM; CDR2 reads ANQGSEA. The CDR3 consists of 11 residues. With V trimmed by 7 bases and J by 4 bases, 3 bases remained unmatched. The part of the CDR3 DNA that was read is TGCAGCGACCAGGGGGGCTATGGC. Protein: CSDQGGYG. The whole CDR3 region reads CSDQGGYGYTF.

On this clone itself: With the read ending 3 residues before the CDR3 end, the germline J gene is used to fill in that end. V is TRBV2 and J is TRBJ2-3, with D tentatively TRBD1 (6 bases). CDR1 and CDR2 (germline): SNHLY, FYNNEI. CDR3 length equals 14 residues. CDR3 protein: CASSGLPKGETQYF. Partial CDR3 DNA: TGTGCCAGCAGTGGACTACCGAAGGGGGAGACG. Together with reference TRBV2 and TRBJ2-3, the CDR3 gives the full variable domain: EPEVTQTPSHQVTQMGQEVILRCVPISNHLYFYWYRQILGQKVEFLVSFYNNEISEKSEIFDDQFSVERPDGSNFTLKIRSTKLEDSAMYFCASSGLPKGETQYFGPGTRLTVL.

For this clone: The read ends 3 residues before the CDR3 terminus; that terminus is restored from the germline J gene. The chain employs TRBV6-1 and TRBJ1-4; a weak D match, TRBD1 (5 bases). From germline, CDR1 is MNHNS and CDR2 SASEGT. The CDR3 covers 15 residues. V lost 2 bases and J 0 bases, leaving 7 bases between the germline ends. Partial CDR3 DNA: TGTGCCAGCAGTGAAATAGGGGCAACTAATGAAAAA. Protein product: CASSEIGATNEK. The complete CDR3 sequence is CASSEIGATNEKLFF.

Concerning this clone: The CDR3 is cut off 3 residues early in the read; its end comes from the germline J gene. The gene calls are TRBV20-1 and TRBJ1-6; D perhaps matches TRBD1 (6 bases). V was cut by 0 bases and J by 1 base, with 19 bases left in between. The CDR3 totals 19 residues. The V gene's germline CDR1 is DFQATT and CDR2 SNEGSKA (reference sequence). The sequenced part of the CDR3 DNA is TGCAGTGCTAGAGATTGGGCAGGGGAGGGAGGGTCCTATAATTCACCC. Translation gives CSARDWAGEGGSYNSP. The whole CDR3 protein is CSARDWAGEGGSYNSPLHF.

Of note for this clone: The sequence runs out 3 residues before the end of the CDR3; the remainder is reconstructed from the germline J gene. The V and J genes are TRBV6-4 and TRBJ2-3, with D possibly being TRBD2 (6 bases). CDR3 size: 14 residues. In germline, CDR1 is MRHNA, CDR2 SNTAGT. CDR3 bases read: TGTGCCAGCAGTGGGGGGGAGGATCAAGAGACG. It specifies CASSGGEDQET. The entire CDR3 is CASSGGEDQETQYF.

A note on this clone: The CDR3 goes on 3 residues after the read ends, and that part is filled in from the germline J gene. The chain carries TRBV7-2 and TRBJ2-2; 8 nucleotides match TRBD1. The CDR3 has 16 residues. The junction had 4 bases not matched to a gene; V was cut back by 0 bases and J by 4 bases. Germline V gives CDR1 SGHTA, CDR2 FQGNSA. CDR3 residues: CASSLARQGFTGELFF. The part of the CDR3 DNA that was read is TGTGCCAGCAGCTTAGCCCGACAGGGGTTCACCGGGGAG.

A remark on this clone: The sequenced fragment ends 3 residues before the CDR3 boundary, so the rest is inferred from the germline J gene. This chain connects TRBV20-1 to TRBJ2-1; 10 bases match TRBD1. The V gene's germline CDR1 is DFQATT and CDR2 SNEGSKA (reference sequence). The CDR3 consists of 16 residues. After removal of 4 bases from V and 1 base from J, the junction contained 7 bases not matched to a gene. CDR3: CSATPGQGGSYNEQFF. The part of the CDR3 DNA that was read is TGCAGTGCTACCCCCGGACAGGGGGGATCCTACAATGAG.